This T cell receptor beta chain emerged from a study of breast tumors, draining lymph nodes, adjacent tissues. Findings and limits, study-wide: The data were judged consistent with most tumor T cells coming from lymph node and expanding in tumor.

V lost 3 bases and J lost 6; bases outside the gene matches: 5. Germline V gene data show CDR1 as KGHDR and CDR2 as SFDVKD. This CDR3 comprises 14 residues. Via MiXCR, TCRdb re-called the multiplex PCR reads, giving one row per CDR3 protein. The sample has more than 20,000 distinct CDR3 sequences, 20% to 25% seen once; the top ten hold approximately 15%. This clonotype was counted many times. Its specificity is unknown. Sequenced: breast tumor tissue. The rearrangement uses TRBV24-1 and TRBJ1-2; 8 positions agree with TRBD1. The sequence was collected from a female donor with breast cancer. Some clones in this sample may be carry-over from other donors' samples. In DNA form, the CDR3 reads TGTGCCACCAGTGATGCCGGCAGGGGGCATGGCTACACCTTC. As protein: CATSDAGRGHGYTF.